This section outlines one TCR beta chain sequence together with its context. The table lists this clone with a few counts. Its antigen target is currently unknown. Per-nucleotide qualities are absent, and no much larger clonotype sits a single base away. These data are taken from a study of cytomegalovirus exposure and HLA in healthy donors (dated by TCRdb to the late 2010s). Looking at the study overall: An earlier analysis of fewer than 750 of the donors reported 276 Gb of sequence data and 95 million to 130 million unique TCR beta sequences obtained from some 170 million T cells. Among the roughly 380 genotyped donors, about 85% belonged to the genetic ancestry cluster associated with self-reported Caucasian donors. HLA typing covered class I and class II loci at four-digit resolution. Using immunosequencing, the study profiled T cell repertoires from fewer than 700 subjects and related those repertoires to cytomegalovirus serostatus. Typing coverage differed by locus: A, B, C, DRB1 and DQB1 were typed in about 629-640 donors, DQA1 in 522, DPA1 in approximately 610, and DPB1 in 472. About five DR-DQ haplotypes were handled as single units for association and clustering, since linkage in the cohort was strong. The aim of the study was to test whether cataloging public T cell receptors could identify signatures of past pathogen exposure. To predict cytomegalovirus infection status, the study brought together high-throughput TCR immunosequencing, statistical association of individual TCRs with disease status, and machine learning. Genome-wide SNP genotypes for about 65% of the 666 donors were used in a later genetic analysis, which treated that subset as a discovery cohort. Donor age, sex, ethnicity and CMV serostatus were compiled alongside the repertoire data. Every repertoire in the discovery cohort had been generated on one and the same sequencing platform. To decide whether each TCR beta V gene segment behaved as functional or pseudogenic, an earlier analysis of fewer than 750 of the donors relied on high-throughput TCR beta sequencing. Rather than drawing on any new phenotypic data, the later analysis identified candidate immune exposures from TCR beta sequences and the way those sequences occurred across donors. Across some 400 genotyped donors of the cohort, an average of about 200,000 unique TCR beta nucleotide sequences per donor were sequenced, and roughly 18% of those sequences were non-productive. A later analysis re-analyzed previously published TCR beta repertoires from 660 or so donors and added high-resolution HLA genotyping to study TCR occurrence patterns. Besides the first cohort of 500 to 700 subjects, a separate validation cohort made up of some 110 different subjects was used. Roughly 300 gigabases of sequencing data and 91 million or so unique TCR sequences made up an early release that covered several hundred HLA-typed donors.

The full study reports these points: About 17 rarely observed V segments, including chromosome 9 orphons, were excluded from the earlier analysis of 550 to 700 of the donors because counts were too low. In a later genetic analysis, a missense DCLRE1C variant was associated with V-gene and J-gene trimming of TCR beta chains, and the association was replicated in an independent cohort. The study listed approximately 150 TCR beta chains as associated with cytomegalovirus. Assigning TCR associations to individual alleles was difficult when HLA alleles, especially DR and DQ, strongly co-occurred. Specific HLA alleles were associated with 15,000 to 20,000 TCR beta sequences at a false discovery rate of 0.05 in a later analysis. According to a later genetic analysis, donors in an Asian-associated ancestry cluster had fewer N-insertions in productive TCRs than the approximately 710-donor mean. In an earlier analysis of 587 of the donors, most TCR beta V segments were observed in productive rearrangements about 87% or about 30% of the time, broadly matching IMGT annotations. Presence/absence analyses assumed roughly uniform sequencing depth across donors, an assumption that may not hold. A later analysis reported that several top co-occurrence clusters appeared linked to parvovirus B19, influenza, CMV and Epstein-Barr virus. A group of highly shared sequence variants was considered likely to be a technical artifact of the sequencing pipeline. A further reported finding was that TCR beta sequences accurately predicted the HLA-A and HLA-B alleles for most subjects in the first cohort. Most TCR sequences were seen in very few donors, while some public TCRs were found in many individuals. Because the 87-base-pair reads could not distinguish some IMGT-functional V segments, including TRBV6-2 and TRBV6-3, those segments were excluded. Cytomegalovirus status was reported to be diagnosed by the classifier with high specificity and sensitivity in both the original and validation cohorts. In vitro tests confirmed that a few of the cytomegalovirus-associated TCR beta chains recognize cytomegalovirus antigens. According to a later analysis, most CMV-associated TCR beta chains appeared to be HLA-restricted, and the HLA associations seemed to be driven largely by CMV exposure. In a later analysis, the rate of TCR association differed among HLA loci, with DRB1 alleles having the most associated TCRs and HLA-C alleles having the fewest. In a later analysis, HLA-associated TCR beta chains were found to be more clonally expanded and to have lower generation probabilities than equally common non-associated chains. The authors suggested that the approach could potentially be generalized to other disease states and immunological phenotypes. Correlated functional status among segregating V segments might reflect linkage disequilibrium, but an unknown experimental factor could not be ruled out. The cohort was sequenced for TCR beta chains only, and without alpha or paired-chain data the features that could be detected were limited. For the cohort, immune exposure information was limited to CMV serostatus. HLA typing was unavailable for some donors at each locus, so association tests used only the typed subset.

Library prep was done by the immunoSEQ multiplex PCR assay. For the multiplex PCR, a mixture combining 60 forward primers for TCR Vbeta segments and 13 reverse primers for TCR Jbeta segments was used. The CDR3 region of rearranged TCR beta genes was amplified from genomic DNA by a multiplex PCR assay. The Illumina HiSeq System was used to sequence the amplified TCR beta libraries as 87-base-pair reads. The paper's processing steps were these. In a later analysis, roughly 80 million unique TCR beta chains were counted across the roughly 610 repertoires, and around 11 million of these chains were shared by at least two donors. To remove PCR and sequencing errors, raw reads were error-corrected and collapsed into unique sequences using a nearest-neighbor algorithm that merged closely related sequences. To assign V, D and J gene segments, CDR3 sequences were aligned to IMGT reference sequences. For a sequence to be retained, a match of at least six nucleotides was required to both a V gene segment and a J gene segment. A rearrangement was called productive if the CDR3 had no stop codons and remained in frame with V and J, and every other rearrangement was called non-productive. CDR3 was defined by IMGT convention, running from the second conserved V-encoded cysteine to the conserved J-encoded phenylalanine. Sequences without an unambiguous match to a single V gene segment were excluded from the earlier analysis of several hundred of the donors. In an earlier analysis of a few hundred of the donors, V segments were called functional above 56.7% productive rearrangements and were called segregating when the between-donor standard deviation exceeded 5%. To diagnose cytomegalovirus status from the catalog of TCR beta chain sequences, a statistical classification framework was built. V and J gene assignment, in a later analysis, came from comparing TCR nucleotide sequences with IMGT/GENE-DB human TR gene sequences. Using the TCRdist pipeline, a later analysis assigned CDR3 sequences along with most-parsimonious VDJ recombination scenarios. In a later analysis, every TCR beta chain was defined by the combination of its CDR3 amino acid sequence and its V-gene family, and reads without a unique V-gene family were dropped. A later analysis removed 550 to 650 highly shared, low-generation-probability nucleotide sequences to deal with suspected cross-contamination and a sequencing artifact. For each public chain, a later analysis derived a clonal expansion index from normalized ranks of inferred template counts within each repertoire. Generation probabilities in a later analysis came from a VDJ recombination model fitted to out-of-frame rearrangements, and those results were checked against IGoR. In a later analysis, TCR-TCR, TCR-HLA and TCR-CMV co-occurrence was scored with hypergeometric tests, and a repertoire-size bias correction was applied to TCR pairs. False discovery rates were estimated in a later analysis by permuting HLA or CMV assignments 20 times. A later analysis grouped co-occurring TCRs with DBSCAN, adding TCRdist sequence similarity when clustering within HLA-allele-positive subsets. Co-occurrence clustering excluded repertoires with fewer than 30,000 or more than 120,000 public chains, plus five with anomalous nucleotide sharing. TCRdb stores this immuneACCESS table with in-frame sequences only. Part of the clones is absent; in the studies checked, under half of the shortfall reflects unresolved V genes, and no reason is known for the rest. V, J and clone size are those of that table, while D and trimming were read from the DNA. The sample table lists under 200,000 clones, 75% to 90% of them with a count of one. Of the sample, roughly 2% is held by the ten largest clones.

At the junction V is shortened by 4 bases and J by 7 bases, with 8 bases in between. The CDR3 starts with the cysteine, ends with the phenylalanine, and has 11 residues. Only the CDR3 portion is preserved as DNA: 33 bases, with reading frame beginning at the first base. The germline V gene encodes CDR1 SGHKS and CDR2 YYEKEE (reference sequence). The cohort consisted of 600 to 750 healthy bone marrow donors. At the time of sampling, every cohort member was nominally healthy, though immune exposures that went unrecorded were likely present. The donor was CMV seronegative and was included in the group of a few hundred seronegative cohort members. Each donor provided a peripheral blood sample, and peripheral blood mononuclear cells were used for TCR beta sequencing. The Qiagen DNeasy Blood Extraction Kit was used to extract genomic DNA from the blood cell samples.

The receptor was isolated from a woman aged 18-35 years in good health and CMV-seronegative. The specimen sequenced was PBMCs. The rearrangement joined TRBV5-5 to TRBJ1-1, with the D segment identity uncertain. The nucleotide sequence reads TGTGCCAGCAGCCGGGAGCTTGAAGCTTTCTTT. It encodes CASSRELEAFF.